This T cell receptor (beta chain) was sequenced for a study of long-term antiretroviral therapy in people with HIV (dated by TCRdb to about 2022). Background for the entire study: The earliest samples were collected approximately a decade before the 2015 WHO recommendation for immediate ART, a period when ART was typically delayed until CD4 counts fell. This retrospective serial study examined whether starting ART and sustained HIV suppression were associated with changes in the composition and diversity of the TRB repertoire in peripheral blood. The cohort contributed over 150 cryopreserved PBMC samples from under 35 adults with confirmed HIV infection, collected serially over a mean of approximately 6 years (range 1-12). Of the approximately 32 participants with HIV, about a dozen were female. No cross-contamination during QIAcube processing was seen in test extractions of a monoclonal T-cell line run alongside 33 polyclonal samples. Overall results and qualifications from the work: The samples span the years 2004 to 2017, and the ART regimens used may be less effective than current regimens. Compared with controls, HIV repertoires had narrower CDR3 length ranges, and the network structure pointed to an antigen-experienced repertoire that shifted only slightly toward naive after ART. Starting ART was linked to a significant rise in TRB diversity, yet even after long-term ART the diversity remained significantly lower than in transplant donor controls. Because pre-ART samples had limited cell numbers, unsorted PBMC were profiled rather than sorted CD4+ and CD8+ T cells. Expanded TRB clones identified before ART initiation dominated the repertoire at all time points, although this dominance fluctuated and declined in many PLHIV after ART. Since PBMC availability was limited, sequencing covered only the TCR beta chain, with no alpha chain pairing. Inferences about post-ART repertoire changes were limited because no data were available on ART adherence, viral resistance or therapy changes.

The immunoSEQ hsTCRB v3.0 assay was used at survey level resolution to sequence the TRB variable region. TRB sequencing targeted a depth of about 40,000-55,000 T-cell genomes per sample. An Illumina MiSeq with a v3 150-cycle kit was used to sequence the pooled TRB libraries. On the study's bioinformatics: Repertoire analysis ran in R within a reproducible Nextflow workflow covering QC, data transformation and analysis. LymphoSeq2, an R package for exploring AIRR-Seq data, was used to implement custom analyses. After excluding a few samples that yielded fewer than 5000 total TRB sequences, 190 or so HIV repertoires remained for analysis. Among the 180 to 200 HIV repertoires that were kept, 59 were collected before ART initiation and more than 120 were collected after ART initiation. Repertoires were downsampled to 5000 TRB nucleotide sequences, and summary statistics were averaged over 100 downsampling iterations. TRB sequences were retained for analysis only if CDR3 regions of at least seven amino acids were present. Two measures captured diversity: a Shannon entropy-derived clonality score and the Gini coefficient. Repertoire networks linked the top 5000 CDR3 amino acid sequences whenever two sequences differed by an edit distance of one. GLIPH2 predicted antigen specificity groups and MHC restriction for TRB CDR3 amino acid sequences. To flag known CMV, EBV, HIV or tissue antigen associations, CDR3 amino acid sequences were matched against VDJdb and McPAS-TCR. Pre-ART, post-ART and control groups were compared with Wilcoxon signed-rank tests and Holm-Bonferroni correction. The table was pulled from immuneACCESS by TCRdb, which kept in-frame rearrangements only. Such tables lose some clones; where checked, under half of the loss comes from unresolved V genes, and the rest has no known cause. The V and J calls and clone size come from that table; D and trimming were worked out from the DNA. This sample gives 25,000 to 35,000 clones in total; around 97% of them show up just once. Around 3.1% of the sample is held by the ten biggest clonotypes.

Inclusion was restricted to participants for whom at least one PBMC sample before ART initiation and at least two post-ART samples were available. Every participant with HIV received treatment in the United States of America. Before DNA extraction, cryopreserved samples of roughly 0.9-11 million PBMC were thawed and washed. At the time of the earliest PBMC sample, participants with HIV were aged between roughly 20 and 60 years. PBMC samples from each participant spanned 1-4 timepoints before ART initiation and 2-8 timepoints after ART initiation, with a median of 7 samples. For every participant, serial HIV viral load, CD4+ T-cell count, ART history and demographic data were obtained. Using a Qiagen kit on a QIAcube, genomic DNA was extracted from unsorted PBMC, with samples processed in batches of 12. This clone has a single count. Its antigen specificity is not known. Base-call qualities are not available, and no considerably larger clone is one nucleotide away.

This material consisted of unsorted PBMCs, taken 6.9 years after starting antiretroviral therapy. This receptor was taken from a man younger than 45 with HIV.

CDR3 reads: CASSFSRTNTEAFF. The DNA is as follows: TGTGCCAGCAGCTTCTCCCGAACCAACACTGAAGCTTTCTTT. Recombination connected TRBV5-4 to TRBJ1-1, with the D gene uncertain. The trim is 2 bases for V and 2 bases for J, with a gap of 10 bases between the germline ends. Inclusive of the bounding cysteine and phenylalanine, the CDR3 is 14 residues long. Just CDR3 DNA is preserved here, 42 bases in frame from base 1. The germline V gene (reference sequence) provides CDR1 SGHNT and CDR2 YYREEE.